This TCR beta chain is from a study of identical twins. Germline trimming cut 8 bases from V and 2 bases from J; bases unmatched to any gene: 9. The CDR3 totals 15 residues. TCRdb ran MiXCR on the 5' RACE reads and lists one entry per CDR3 protein. The sample includes 350,000 or so distinct CDR3 sequences, approximately 9.1% of them seen just once. The sequenced sample consisted of naive T cells sorted from blood. The chain joins TRBV12-3 or TRBV12-4 to TRBJ2-1, with 7 bases matching TRBD2. The receptor's source is a woman in her fifties or sixties in good health. CDR3 sequence: CASATDGLAYNEQFF. The DNA of the CDR3 is TGTGCCAGCGCCACGGACGGACTAGCCTACAATGAGCAGTTCTTC.